The subject of this entry is one T cell receptor (beta chain). In the original workflow: Estimated nucleated cell counts came from reference gene primer amplification. Clones were read by immunoSEQ multiplex PCR, and TCRdb kept only the in-frame ones, dropping some. V and J calls and clone size are those listed in that table; D and trimming were worked out from the DNA. Of 300,000 to 450,000 clones in the sample, 85% were seen once. This sample is part of a study of blood T cell repertoires in COVID-19. At the level of the study: PBMCs, B-cell-depleted T cells, or T cells were the source of the cDNA or gDNA that made up the material.

Looked up from germline, CDR1 is SGHNT and CDR2 is YYREEE (reference sequence). Trimming removed 3 bases at V and 2 bases at J, with 13 bases between. The CDR3 covers 15 residues. The source is a woman aged 18-29 years with acute or convalescent COVID-19. This rearrangement joins TRBV5-4 to TRBJ2-3; the D gene is possibly TRBD1 (5 bases). The sample consisted of peripheral blood. CDR3 nucleotide sequence: TGTGCCAGCAGCTACAGACAGTCCCACACAGATACGCAGTATTTT. Translated, it gives CASSYRQSHTDTQYF.